This paragraph reports one TCR beta chain. The sample comes from a study of a mutant IDH1 vaccine in newly diagnosed glioma. This CDR3 spans 15 amino acids. The V end was cut by 3 bases, the J end by 1 base, with 15 bases between. Germline CDR1 reads GTSNPN; CDR2 reads SVGIG (reference sequence). The assay was immunoSEQ multiplex PCR, and TCRdb's table has in-frame clones only and misses some. Here the sample spans around 87,000 clones, about four fifths being singletons. Documented time point: baseline, week 1 (first vaccination visit). Treatment given: pre-vaccination baseline after standard-of-care therapy.

This chain uses TRBV30 with TRBJ1-2; a weak D match, TRBD1 (5 bases). The sequence was collected from a woman aged 45-65 years with glioma. Sample: PBMCs, taken from a glioma patient treated with radiotherapy, temozolomide or both. The CDR3 loop reads CAWRTLTVVNYGYTF. The CDR3 DNA follows: TGTGCCTGGAGGACCTTGACAGTAGTTAACTATGGCTACACCTTC.